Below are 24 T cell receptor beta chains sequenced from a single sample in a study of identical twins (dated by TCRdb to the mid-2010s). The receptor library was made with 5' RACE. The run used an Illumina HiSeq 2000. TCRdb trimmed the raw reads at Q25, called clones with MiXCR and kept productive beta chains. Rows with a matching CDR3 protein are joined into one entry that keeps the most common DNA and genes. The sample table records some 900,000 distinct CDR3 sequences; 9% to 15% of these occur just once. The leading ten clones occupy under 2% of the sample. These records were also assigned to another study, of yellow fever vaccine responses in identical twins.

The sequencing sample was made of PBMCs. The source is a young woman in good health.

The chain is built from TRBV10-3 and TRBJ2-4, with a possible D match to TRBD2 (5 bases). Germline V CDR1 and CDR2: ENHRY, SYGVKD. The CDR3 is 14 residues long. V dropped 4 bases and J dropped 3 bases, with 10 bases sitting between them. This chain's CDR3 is CAISAGSVKNIQYF. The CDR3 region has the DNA TGTGCCATCAGTGCTGGTAGCGTCAAAAACATTCAGTACTTC.

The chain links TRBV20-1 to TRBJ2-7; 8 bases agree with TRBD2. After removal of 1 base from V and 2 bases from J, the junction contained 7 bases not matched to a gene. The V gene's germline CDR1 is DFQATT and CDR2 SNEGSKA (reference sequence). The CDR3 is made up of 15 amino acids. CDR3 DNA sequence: TGCAGTGCTAGAGGTCCCGGGGGGGGAACCTACGAGCAGTACTTC. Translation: CSARGPGGGTYEQYF.

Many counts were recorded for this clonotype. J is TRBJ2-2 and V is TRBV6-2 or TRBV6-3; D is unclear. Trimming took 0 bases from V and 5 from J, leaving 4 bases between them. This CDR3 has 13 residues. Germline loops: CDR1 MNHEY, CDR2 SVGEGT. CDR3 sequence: CASSYSMTGELFF. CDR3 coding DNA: TGTGCCAGCAGTTACTCCATGACCGGGGAGCTGTTTTTT.

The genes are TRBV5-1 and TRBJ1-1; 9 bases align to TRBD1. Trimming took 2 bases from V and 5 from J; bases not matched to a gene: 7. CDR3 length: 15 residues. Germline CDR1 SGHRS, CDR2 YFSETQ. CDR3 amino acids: CASSFETGGRTEAFF. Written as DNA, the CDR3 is TGCGCCAGCAGCTTCGAGACAGGGGGGCGGACTGAAGCTTTCTTT.

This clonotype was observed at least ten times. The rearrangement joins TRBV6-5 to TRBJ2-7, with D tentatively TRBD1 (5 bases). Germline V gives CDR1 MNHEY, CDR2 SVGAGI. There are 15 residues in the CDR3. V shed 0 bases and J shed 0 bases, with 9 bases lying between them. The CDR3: CASSYSSGSSYEQYF. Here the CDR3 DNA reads TGTGCCAGCAGTTACTCCTCAGGGTCCTCCTACGAGCAGTACTTC.

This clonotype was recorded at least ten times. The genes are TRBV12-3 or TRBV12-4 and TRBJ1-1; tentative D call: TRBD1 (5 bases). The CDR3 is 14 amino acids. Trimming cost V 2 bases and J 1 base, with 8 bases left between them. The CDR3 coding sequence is TGTGCCAGCAGTTTATGGGGGACGAACACTGAAGCTTTCTTT. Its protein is CASSLWGTNTEAFF.

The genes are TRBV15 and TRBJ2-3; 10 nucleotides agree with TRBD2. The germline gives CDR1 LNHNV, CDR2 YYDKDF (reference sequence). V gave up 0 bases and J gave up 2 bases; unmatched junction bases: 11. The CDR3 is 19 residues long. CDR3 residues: CATSRDGLAGVPHTDTQYF. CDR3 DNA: TGTGCCACCAGCAGAGACGGGCTAGCGGGAGTACCCCACACAGATACGCAGTATTTT.

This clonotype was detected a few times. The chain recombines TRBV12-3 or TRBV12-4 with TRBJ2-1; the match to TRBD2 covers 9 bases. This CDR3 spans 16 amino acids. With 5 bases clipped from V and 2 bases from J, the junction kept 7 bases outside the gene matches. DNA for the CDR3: TGTGCCAGCAGTATCCAACTAGCGGGTACCTACAATGAGCAGTTCTTC. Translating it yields CASSIQLAGTYNEQFF.

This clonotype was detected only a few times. The CDR3 here is CASRKGSYNEQFF. CDR3 bases: TGTGCCAGCAGAAAGGGCTCCTACAATGAGCAGTTCTTC. The V call is TRBV6-1, the J call TRBJ2-1; D remains unclear. This CDR3 region has 13 residues. Germline-derived CDR1 and CDR2 are MNHNS and SASEGT. Trimming stripped 6 bases from V and 0 bases from J, with 6 bases between.

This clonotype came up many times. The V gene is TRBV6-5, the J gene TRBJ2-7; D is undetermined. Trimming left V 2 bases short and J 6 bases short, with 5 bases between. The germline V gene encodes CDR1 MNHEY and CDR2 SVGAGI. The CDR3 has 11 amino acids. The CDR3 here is CASSYNGEQYF. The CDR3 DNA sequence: TGTGCCAGCAGTTACAATGGCGAGCAGTACTTC.

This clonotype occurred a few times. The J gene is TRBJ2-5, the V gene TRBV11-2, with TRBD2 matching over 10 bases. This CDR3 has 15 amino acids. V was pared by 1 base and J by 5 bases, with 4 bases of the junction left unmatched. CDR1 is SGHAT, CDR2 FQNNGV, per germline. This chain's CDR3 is CASSLGGAGGETQYF. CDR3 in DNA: TGTGCCAGCAGCTTAGGGGGAGCGGGGGGGGAGACCCAGTACTTC.

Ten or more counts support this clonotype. Here the CDR3 reads CASSPARTDTQYF. CDR3 coding DNA: TGTGCCAGCAGCCCGGCCCGGACAGATACGCAGTATTTT. J is TRBJ2-3 and V is TRBV5-5; no firm D call. From germline, CDR1 is SGHKS and CDR2 YYEKEE (reference sequence). The length of the CDR3 is 13 residues. The germline V and J ends were trimmed by 4 bases and 3 bases, with 9 bases remaining between them.

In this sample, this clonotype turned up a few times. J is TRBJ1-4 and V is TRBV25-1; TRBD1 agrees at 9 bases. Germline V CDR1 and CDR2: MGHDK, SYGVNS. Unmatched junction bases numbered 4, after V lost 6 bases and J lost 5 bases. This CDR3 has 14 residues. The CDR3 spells CASRKGTGNEKLFF. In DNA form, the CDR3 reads TGTGCCAGCAGGAAGGGGACAGGGAATGAAAAACTGTTTTTT.

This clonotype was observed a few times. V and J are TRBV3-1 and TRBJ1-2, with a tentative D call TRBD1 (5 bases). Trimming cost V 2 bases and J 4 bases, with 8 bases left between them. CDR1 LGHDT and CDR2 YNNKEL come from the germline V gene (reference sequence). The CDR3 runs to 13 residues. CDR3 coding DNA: TGTGCCAGCAGCCAAAGAAGGGGCTATGGCTACACCTTC. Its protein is CASSQRRGYGYTF.

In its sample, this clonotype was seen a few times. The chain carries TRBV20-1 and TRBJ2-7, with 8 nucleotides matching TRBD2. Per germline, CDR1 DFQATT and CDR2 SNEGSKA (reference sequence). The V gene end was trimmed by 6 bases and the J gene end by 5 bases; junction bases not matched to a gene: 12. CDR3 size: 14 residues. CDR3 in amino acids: CSAPGLAGVDEQYF. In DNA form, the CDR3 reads TGCAGTGCACCTGGGCTAGCGGGCGTAGACGAGCAGTACTTC.

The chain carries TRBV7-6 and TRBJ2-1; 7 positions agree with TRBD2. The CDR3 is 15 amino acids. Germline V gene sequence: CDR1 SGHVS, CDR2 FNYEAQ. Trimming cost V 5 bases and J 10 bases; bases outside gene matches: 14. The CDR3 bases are TGTGCCAGCAGCCTGGGACTACCATCCCCCGGAGAGCAGTTCTTC. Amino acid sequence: CASSLGLPSPGEQFF.

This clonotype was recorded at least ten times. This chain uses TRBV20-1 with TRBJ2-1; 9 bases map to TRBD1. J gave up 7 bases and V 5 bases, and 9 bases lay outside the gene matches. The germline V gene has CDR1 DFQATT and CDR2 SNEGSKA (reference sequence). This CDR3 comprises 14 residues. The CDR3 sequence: CSALDRGEDNEQFF. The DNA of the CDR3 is TGCAGTGCTCTAGACAGGGGGGAGGATAATGAGCAGTTCTTC.

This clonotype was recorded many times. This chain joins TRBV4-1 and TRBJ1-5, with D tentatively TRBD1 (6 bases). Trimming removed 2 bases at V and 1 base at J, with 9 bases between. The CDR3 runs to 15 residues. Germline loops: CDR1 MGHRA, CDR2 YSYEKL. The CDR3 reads CASSQQDRSNQPQHF. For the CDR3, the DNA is TGCGCCAGCAGCCAACAAGACAGGAGCAATCAGCCCCAGCATTTT.

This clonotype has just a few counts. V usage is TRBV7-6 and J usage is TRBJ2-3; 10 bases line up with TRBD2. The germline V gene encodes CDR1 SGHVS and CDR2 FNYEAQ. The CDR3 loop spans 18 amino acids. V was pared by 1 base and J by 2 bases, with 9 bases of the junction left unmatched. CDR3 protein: CASSLGTLAGVVTDTQYF. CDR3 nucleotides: TGTGCCAGCAGCTTAGGCACGCTAGCGGGAGTGGTCACAGATACGCAGTATTTT.

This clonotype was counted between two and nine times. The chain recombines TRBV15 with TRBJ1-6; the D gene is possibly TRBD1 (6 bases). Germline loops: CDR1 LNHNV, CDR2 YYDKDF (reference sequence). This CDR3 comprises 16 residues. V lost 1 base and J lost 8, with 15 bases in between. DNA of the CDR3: TGTGCCACCAGCAGAGGAGATGGACAGTTAGATTCACCCCTCCACTTT. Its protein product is CATSRGDGQLDSPLHF.

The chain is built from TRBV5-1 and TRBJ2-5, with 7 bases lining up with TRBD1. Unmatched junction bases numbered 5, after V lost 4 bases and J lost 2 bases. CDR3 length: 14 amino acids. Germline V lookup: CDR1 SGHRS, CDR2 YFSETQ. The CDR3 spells CASSIQGIQETQYF. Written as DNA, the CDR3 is TGCGCCAGCAGCATACAGGGGATTCAAGAGACCCAGTACTTC.

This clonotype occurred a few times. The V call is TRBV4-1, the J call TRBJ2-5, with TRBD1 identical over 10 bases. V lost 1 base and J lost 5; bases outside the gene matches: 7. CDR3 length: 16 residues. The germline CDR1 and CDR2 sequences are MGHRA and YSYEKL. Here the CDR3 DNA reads TGCGCCAGCAGCCAAGGATTCGACAGGGGGCATGAGACCCAGTACTTC. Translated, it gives CASSQGFDRGHETQYF.

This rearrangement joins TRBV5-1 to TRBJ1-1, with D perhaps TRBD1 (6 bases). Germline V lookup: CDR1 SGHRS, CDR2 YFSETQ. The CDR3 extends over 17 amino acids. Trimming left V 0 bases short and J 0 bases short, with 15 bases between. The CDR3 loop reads CASSLALLGTLNTEAFF. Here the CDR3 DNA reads TGCGCCAGCAGCTTGGCGTTGTTAGGGACACTGAACACTGAAGCTTTCTTT. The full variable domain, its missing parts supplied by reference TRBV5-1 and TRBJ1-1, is KAGVTQTPRYLIKTRGQQVTLSCSPISGHRSVSWYQQTPGQGLQFLFEYFSETQRNKGNFPGRFSGRQFSNSRSEMNVSTLELGDSALYLCASSLALLGTLNTEAFFGQGTRLTVV.

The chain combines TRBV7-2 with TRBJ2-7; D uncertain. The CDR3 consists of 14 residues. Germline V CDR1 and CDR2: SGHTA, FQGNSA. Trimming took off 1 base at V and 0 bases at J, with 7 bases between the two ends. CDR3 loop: CASSLEGPSYEQYV. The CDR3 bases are TGTGCCAGCAGCTTAGAAGGACCCTCCTACGAGCAGTACGTC.